This T cell receptor beta chain derives from a study of CD8+ T cells in alopecia areata. Study results and caveats: The study found higher clonality in lesional than normal scalp, especially in alopecia totalis/universalis.

Trimming cost V 4 bases and J 6 bases, with 9 bases left between them. Germline V gene lookup returns CDR1 SGHDN and CDR2 FVKESK. The CDR3 is 13 residues long. To note about this clone: The target antigen is unknown.

RNA was isolated and reverse transcribed to cDNA, the sequencing template. Clones were read by immunoSEQ multiplex PCR, and TCRdb kept only the in-frame ones, dropping some. Of 89,000 or so clones listed, approximately 50% are singletons. The V call is TRBV14, the J call TRBJ2-2; D may be TRBD2 (5 bases). Sequenced input: NKG2D-high CD8+ T cells sorted from blood. The source is a human donor with alopecia areata. The CDR3 is CASSLDYAGELFF. CDR3 sequence (DNA): TGTGCCAGCAGCCTTGACTATGCCGGGGAGCTGTTTTTT.